The entry below describes one T cell receptor (beta chain). The antigen is undetermined. This sample stems from a study of Ad26.COV2.S vaccination and SARS-CoV-2 variants. Across the whole study: A COV1001 Ad26.COV2.S trial-arm participant provided the sample. Overall study findings and caveats: Relative to placebo recipients, vaccine recipients exhibited elevated spike-specific TCR breadth. An underestimation of total T cell responses may have resulted from the TCR breadth and depth analyses.

Noted treatment: roughly 18 received Ad26.COV2.S at low or high dose, single or two shots; roughly five received placebo; per-sample allocation not given. Samples came from day 63 after the first vaccine or placebo injection. This CDR3 has 13 amino acids. The germline V and J ends were trimmed by 6 bases and 6 bases, with 17 bases remaining between them. Germline loops: CDR1 SQVTM, CDR2 ANQGSEA. The assay was immunoSEQ multiplex PCR, and TCRdb's table has in-frame clones only and misses some. This table holds under 550,000 clones, 90% found once. The input for sequencing was peripheral blood, taken in a trial of Ad26.COV2.S vaccine versus placebo. The sequence derives from a person between 18 and 59 years old who received the Ad26.COV2.S COVID-19 vaccine or a placebo. The gene calls are TRBV29-1 and TRBJ1-2; D is possibly TRBD1 (5 bases). The CDR3 nucleotides are TGCAGCGTAACGGGACGGACGACGAATGGCTACACCTTC. It is translated as CSVTGRTTNGYTF.